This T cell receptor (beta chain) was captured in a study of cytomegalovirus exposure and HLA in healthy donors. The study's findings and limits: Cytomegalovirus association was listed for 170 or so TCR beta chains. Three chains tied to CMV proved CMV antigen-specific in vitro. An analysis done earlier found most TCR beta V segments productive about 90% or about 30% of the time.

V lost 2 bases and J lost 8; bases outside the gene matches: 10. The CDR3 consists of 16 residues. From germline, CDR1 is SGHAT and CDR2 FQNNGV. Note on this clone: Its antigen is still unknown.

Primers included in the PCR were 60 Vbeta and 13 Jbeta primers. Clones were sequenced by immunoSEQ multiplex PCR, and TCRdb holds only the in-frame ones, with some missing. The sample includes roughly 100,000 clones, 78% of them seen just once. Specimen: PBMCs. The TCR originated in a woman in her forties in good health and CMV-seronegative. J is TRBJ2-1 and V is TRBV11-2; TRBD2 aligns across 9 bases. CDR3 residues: CASSLIVSGRFDEQFF. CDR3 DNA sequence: TGTGCCAGCAGCTTAATCGTTAGCGGGAGATTTGATGAGCAGTTCTTC.